One and the same sample provided the 26 T cell receptor beta chains below, sequenced in a study of cytomegalovirus exposure and HLA in healthy donors (dated 2017 in TCRdb). The receptor library was made with the immunoSEQ multiplex PCR assay. For the multiplex PCR, a mixture combining 60 forward primers for TCR Vbeta segments and 13 reverse primers for TCR Jbeta segments was used. The source is immuneACCESS, and TCRdb retained only in-frame sequences with V and J called. Part of the clones is not carried over; for the studies checked, unresolved V genes explain less than half of this, and the remainder is unexplained. The table of this sample itemizes 93,000 or so clones. The ten largest clones add up to less than 4.5% of the sample. Sequenced input: PBMCs. The receptors shown here come from a man in his forties in good health and CMV-seronegative.

The chain combines TRBV6-1 with TRBJ1-2, with 7 bases matching TRBD1. CDR1 is MNHNS, CDR2 SASEGT, per germline. This CDR3 comprises 16 residues. Trimming at V came to 0 bases and at J to 0 bases, leaving 4 bases not matched to a gene. CDR3 region: CASSEARQGPNYGYTF. The DNA of the CDR3 is TGTGCCAGCAGTGAAGCTCGACAGGGTCCTAACTATGGCTACACCTTC.

In DNA form, the CDR3 reads TGTGCCAGCAGTTTAGCGGGAATGGTAGAGACCCAGTACTTC. It translates to CASSLAGMVETQYF. J is TRBJ2-5 and V is TRBV28, with D tentatively TRBD2 (6 bases). The V gene's germline CDR1 is MDHEN and CDR2 SYDVKM. V was clipped by 2 bases and J by 4 bases, with 11 bases between them. The CDR3 spans 14 residues.

The rearrangement joins TRBV5-6 to TRBJ2-7; D may be TRBD2 (5 bases). Germline assignment: CDR1 SGHDT and CDR2 YYEEEE. Between the trimmed V and J ends, which lost 4 bases and 4 bases, there was a span of 15 bases. CDR3 length equals 14 residues. The CDR3 sequence: CASSRAGLEYEQYF. Here the CDR3 DNA reads TGTGCCAGCAGCCGGGCAGGACTCGAGTACGAGCAGTACTTC.

The V call is TRBV5-4, the J call TRBJ2-5; D possibly corresponds to TRBD1 (7 bases). The CDR3 loop spans 17 amino acids. V lost 4 bases, J lost 2 bases, and 21 bases lay in between. The germline V gene encodes CDR1 SGHNT and CDR2 YYREEE (reference sequence). The CDR3 nucleotides read TGTGCCAGCAGCCCGGGGGTCAGGGGGGCCATACAAGAGACCCAGTACTTC. Translated, it gives CASSPGVRGAIQETQYF.

The chain has TRBV6-5 and TRBJ2-5, with 10 bases identical to TRBD2. The better agreement between TRBJ2-7 and the DNA end casts doubt on the J call. Germline V gene data show CDR1 as MNHEY and CDR2 as SVGAGI. The CDR3 extends over 16 amino acids. The CDR3 DNA is TGTGCCAGCAGTTACAGCCTAGCGGGGGACACCTACGAGCAGTACTTC. Protein sequence: CASSYSLAGDTYEQYF.

This chain joins TRBV28 and TRBJ2-5; a possible D gene is TRBD2 (7 bases). Germline CDR1 reads MDHEN; CDR2 reads SYDVKM. This CDR3 region has 16 residues. Trimming took 4 bases from V and 5 from J, leaving 20 bases between them. The CDR3 sequence: CASSSPGGPARETQYF. CDR3 coding DNA: TGTGCCAGCAGTTCGCCGGGGGGCCCGGCCCGGGAGACCCAGTACTTC.

V gene TRBV18 combines with J gene TRBJ1-5; weak D call: TRBD1 (6 bases). The CDR3 length is 18 residues. Germline CDR1 KGHSH, CDR2 LQKENI. V was cut by 1 base and J by 2 bases, with 18 bases left in between. The CDR3 spells CASSPQRQANYGNQPQHF. The CDR3 DNA is TGTGCCAGCTCACCACAGAGACAGGCTAATTATGGCAATCAGCCCCAGCATTTT.

J is TRBJ1-4 and V is TRBV7-2; TRBD1 matches at 8 bases. The V and J ends lost 1 base and 6 bases, in that order; junction bases with no gene match: 4. Germline CDR1 is SGHTA and CDR2 is FQGNSA. CDR3 size: 15 residues. CDR3 nucleotide sequence: TGTGCCAGCAGCTTAGTTCCAGGGGGCGATGAAAAACTGTTTTTT. It specifies CASSLVPGGDEKLFF.

V usage is TRBV10-3 and J usage is TRBJ2-3, with TRBD1 as a possible D gene (5 bases). Germline lookup yields CDR1 ENHRY and CDR2 SYGVKD. The CDR3 totals 13 residues. V was shortened by 0 bases and J by 4 bases, with 5 bases between the two germline ends. CDR3 in DNA: TGTGCCATCAGTGAGTCCAGGGCAGATACGCAGTATTTT. The encoded protein is CAISESRADTQYF.

The chain recombines TRBV5-4 with TRBJ2-4; D is possibly TRBD2 (7 bases). V was cut by 3 bases and J by 4 bases, with 14 bases left in between. CDR3 length equals 15 residues. CDR1 SGHNT and CDR2 YYREEE come from the germline V gene (reference sequence). The CDR3 here is CASSSQGGTKNIQYF. CDR3 DNA sequence: TGTGCCAGCAGCTCACAGGGAGGGACAAAAAACATTCAGTACTTC.

This chain connects TRBV5-5 to TRBJ1-1; TRBD1 agrees at 10 bases. The V gene end was trimmed by 4 bases and the J gene end by 5 bases; junction bases not matched to a gene: 14. The CDR3 spans 17 residues. Germline CDR1 and CDR2: SGHKS and YYEKEE (reference sequence). The CDR3 nucleotides are TGTGCCAGCAGCCAAGCGCCGACAGGGGGCGGTGGGACTGAAGCTTTCTTT. Translation gives CASSQAPTGGGGTEAFF.

The chain employs TRBV19 and TRBJ1-2; TRBD1 agrees at 7 bases. The length of the CDR3 is 13 residues. J lost 8 bases, V lost 5 bases, and 8 bases had no gene match. Germline assignment: CDR1 LNHDA and CDR2 SQIVND (reference sequence). The CDR3 sequence is CASSVTGVRGYTF. CDR3 sequence (DNA): TGTGCCAGTAGTGTTACAGGGGTGAGGGGCTACACCTTC. The full variable domain, in which reference TRBV19 and TRBJ1-2 provide the parts outside the CDR3, is DGGITQSPKYLFRKEGQNVTLSCEQNLNHDAMYWYRQDPGQGLRLIYYSQIVNDFQKGDIAEGYSVSREKKESFPLTVTSAQKNPTAFYLCASSVTGVRGYTFGSGTRLTVV.

The chain carries TRBV19 and TRBJ2-1, with D possibly matching TRBD2 (5 bases). Trimming cost V 5 bases and J 6 bases, with 20 bases left between them. Germline CDR1 LNHDA, CDR2 SQIVND (reference sequence). This CDR3 comprises 16 residues. The CDR3 is CASSQLHAGTSNEQFF. The CDR3 bases are TGTGCCAGTAGTCAACTACATGCGGGTACGTCCAATGAGCAGTTCTTC.

CDR3 sequence reads: CASSPLPSGGFQETQYF. CDR3 coding DNA: TGTGCCAGCTCACCACTACCCAGCGGGGGGTTCCAAGAGACCCAGTACTTC. This rearrangement joins TRBV18 to TRBJ2-5, with 9 bases lining up with TRBD2. The trim removed 1 base at V and 1 base at J, leaving 7 bases unmatched. The CDR3 runs to 17 residues. CDR1 and CDR2 from the germline V gene are KGHSH and LQKENI. The entire variable domain, with the rest obtained from reference TRBV18 and TRBJ2-5, is as follows: NAGVMQNPRHLVRRRGQEARLRCSPMKGHSHVYWYRQLPEEGLKFMVYLQKENIIDESGMPKERFSAEFPKEGPSILRIQQVVRGDSAAYFCASSPLPSGGFQETQYFGPGTRLLVL.

This sequence joins TRBV7-9 and TRBJ2-5; 7 positions match TRBD1. This CDR3 has 14 residues. Per germline, CDR1 SEHNR and CDR2 FQNEAQ (reference sequence). The trim removed 5 bases at V and 2 bases at J, leaving 5 bases unmatched. DNA of the CDR3: TGTGCCAGCAGCAAGGGGGACAGACAAGAGACCCAGTACTTC. The encoded protein is CASSKGDRQETQYF.

The rearrangement uses TRBV6-6 and TRBJ2-2; no clear D. The CDR3 consists of 14 residues. The V gene's germline CDR1 is MNHNY and CDR2 SVGAGI (reference sequence). V lost 2 bases and J lost 2, with 6 bases in between. The CDR3 bases are TGTGCCAGCAGTTACGACAAAAACACCGGGGAGCTGTTTTTT. As protein: CASSYDKNTGELFF.

V and J are TRBV7-2 and TRBJ1-4, with 7 bases fitting TRBD1. J gave up 5 bases and V 5 bases, and 5 bases lay outside the gene matches. The CDR3 contains 14 residues. Germline lookup yields CDR1 SGHTA and CDR2 FQGNSA. CDR3 in amino acids: CASSRDRGNEKLFF. The CDR3 nucleotides read TGTGCCAGCAGCCGGGACAGAGGAAATGAAAAACTGTTTTTT.

This chain connects TRBV7-2 to TRBJ2-6; 8 nucleotides agree with TRBD2. CDR1 and CDR2 (germline): SGHTA, FQGNSA. Germline trimming cut 0 bases from V and 0 bases from J; bases unmatched to any gene: 4. The length of the CDR3 is 18 residues. This CDR3 is CASSLAWAGGSGANVLTF. The CDR3 DNA reads TGTGCCAGCAGCTTAGCGTGGGCGGGGGGCTCTGGGGCCAACGTCCTGACTTTC.

The chain carries TRBV27 and TRBJ2-7, with 7 bases identical to TRBD1. The CDR3 extends over 13 amino acids. The germline gives CDR1 MNHEY, CDR2 SMNVEV (reference sequence). V lost 8 bases and J lost 7; bases outside the gene matches: 11. CDR3 in DNA: TGTGCCAGCTGGAAGGGACAGACGGGGGAGCAGTACTTC. Translation gives CASWKGQTGEQYF.

This chain joins TRBV5-1 and TRBJ2-2, with 7 bases lining up with TRBD1. Germline CDR1 reads SGHRS; CDR2 reads YFSETQ. Trimming removed 1 base from V and 4 bases from J; junction bases left unmatched: 7. This CDR3 is built from 16 residues. The DNA of the CDR3 is TGCGCCAGCAGCTTGAGGACAGGATTGGGCACCGGGGAGCTGTTTTTT. Translating it yields CASSLRTGLGTGELFF.

This chain joins TRBV27 and TRBJ2-7; TRBD2 aligns across 9 bases. CDR1 and CDR2 from the germline V gene are MNHEY and SMNVEV (reference sequence). This CDR3 is 17 amino acids long. Losses at the gene ends were 4 bases for V and 0 bases for J; bases not matched to a gene: 10. This chain's CDR3 is CASSSTIAGAFSYEQYF. CDR3 bases: TGTGCCAGCAGTTCAACCATAGCGGGAGCCTTCTCCTACGAGCAGTACTTC.

The genes are TRBV11-2 and TRBJ1-2; weak D call: TRBD1 (6 bases). The V end was cut by 6 bases, the J end by 4 bases, with 12 bases between. The germline V gene encodes CDR1 SGHAT and CDR2 FQNNGV. CDR3 size: 13 residues. CDR3 region: CASSTTGTYGYTF. Written as DNA, the CDR3 is TGTGCCAGCAGTACTACAGGGACCTATGGCTACACCTTC.

DNA for the CDR3: TGCGCCAGCAGCTCTAGCGGATACAATGAGCAGTTCTTC. Protein: CASSSSGYNEQFF. The rearrangement links TRBV5-1 to TRBJ2-1, with 7 nucleotides matching TRBD2. This CDR3 is built from 13 residues. CDR1 SGHRS and CDR2 YFSETQ come from the germline V gene. With V trimmed by 3 bases and J by 4 bases, 1 base remained unmatched.

The chain couples TRBV7-2 to TRBJ2-1; TRBD2 matches at 10 bases. With V trimmed by 3 bases and J by 0 bases, 8 bases remained unmatched. Per germline, CDR1 SGHTA and CDR2 FQGNSA. The CDR3 length is 18 residues. The CDR3 here is CASSFGLAGVSSYNEQFF. CDR3 nucleotides: TGTGCCAGCAGCTTTGGCCTAGCGGGAGTTAGCTCCTACAATGAGCAGTTCTTC.

V usage is TRBV2 and J usage is TRBJ2-3; 8 bases match TRBD2. Trimming at V came to 3 bases and at J to 5 bases, leaving 4 bases not matched to a gene. Germline V gene lookup returns CDR1 SNHLY and CDR2 FYNNEI. This CDR3 comprises 14 residues. The CDR3 loop reads CASSDLLAGDTQYF. The CDR3 DNA reads as TGTGCCAGCAGTGATCTGCTAGCGGGAGATACGCAGTATTTT.

V is TRBV2 and J is TRBJ2-7, with 10 bases fitting TRBD1. Unmatched junction bases numbered 3, after V lost 1 base and J lost 3 bases. Germline CDR1 is SNHLY and CDR2 is FYNNEI. The CDR3 has 15 residues. In DNA, the CDR3 is TGTGCCAGCAGTGAAGGCGGGACAGGGGTCTACGAGCAGTACTTC. This codes for CASSEGGTGVYEQYF.